The rows below give T cell receptor beta chains drawn from one sample of a study of cytomegalovirus exposure and HLA in healthy donors. The data were produced by immunoSEQ multiplex PCR, yet TCRdb's version contains in-frame clones alone and is incomplete. The data contain about 330,000 clones, around 90% of them seen just once; the ten biggest clones take up roughly 1.1%. Input material: PBMCs. Every receptor here comes from a woman aged 25 to 39 in good health and CMV-seropositive. CDR3s include the opening cysteine and the closing phenylalanine or tryptophan. Each record gives: J gene, clone size, D gene, V gene, CDR3 protein, CDR3 DNA. D genes are given only for firm matches. The listing skips clone size in some rows; elsewhere it reads once, few, many or a size class.

>TRBJ2-1|-|-|TRBV11-2
CASSLVIALQDVFF
TGTGCCAGCAGCTTAGTAATCGCGCTCCAGGACGTGTTCTTC
>TRBJ2-7|-|TRBD2|TRBV4-1
CASSQDFRRGDYEQYF
TGCGCCAGCAGCCAAGATTTCCGGCGGGGGGACTACGAGCAGTACTTC
>TRBJ2-3|-|TRBD1|TRBV11-3
CASSSQTGGTDTQYF
TGTGCCAGCAGCTCGCAGACAGGGGGTACAGATACGCAGTATTTT
>TRBJ1-6|few|TRBD1|TRBV4-1
CASTGTVNSPLHF
TGCGCCAGCACCGGGACAGTCAATTCACCCCTCCACTTT
>TRBJ2-7|-|TRBD1|TRBV7-9
CASSPQRDSSYEQYF
TGTGCCAGCAGCCCGCAAAGGGACAGTTCCTACGAGCAGTACTTC
>TRBJ2-2|-|TRBD2|TRBV5-1
CASKGFQRETGELFF
TGCGCCAGCAAAGGTTTCCAGCGGGAGACCGGGGAGCTGTTTTTT
>TRBJ2-7|-|TRBD2|TRBV27
CASSPGGGILYEQYF
TGTGCCAGCAGTCCCGGCGGGGGGATCCTCTACGAGCAGTACTTC
>TRBJ1-5|-|-|TRBV5-5
CASSLGSNQPQHF
TGTGCCAGCAGCTTGGGGAGCAATCAGCCCCAGCATTTT
>TRBJ2-1|-|-|TRBV14
CASSQGRYRSYNEQFF
TGTGCCAGCAGCCAAGGGCGGTACCGCTCCTACAATGAGCAGTTCTTC
>TRBJ2-3|-|-|TRBV7-3
CASSLLGSDTQYF
TGTGCCAGCAGCTTGTTAGGTTCAGATACGCAGTATTTT
>TRBJ1-2|-|-|TRBV7-8
CASSLATVAAGYTF
TGTGCCAGCAGCTTAGCCACCGTGGCAGCCGGGTACACCTTC
>TRBJ1-1|-|-|TRBV19
CATMRHSGTEAFF
TGTGCCACCATGCGCCATAGTGGCACTGAAGCTTTCTTT